This T cell receptor (beta chain) was documented in a study of blood T cell repertoires in COVID-19 (dated by TCRdb to the early 2020s). At the level of the whole study: Collaborator samples came from the United States, Italy and Spain and covered acute and convalescent phases of COVID-19. The prospective study material was composed of cDNA or gDNA derived from T cells, B-cell-depleted T cells, or PBMCs. Deeply sampled blood TCRbeta repertoires from subjects exposed to, actively infected with, or recovered from COVID-19 were included in the dataset. The repertoires were released in a freely available public database intended as a resource for research on the immune response to SARS-CoV-2. The samples were drawn from the first 160 participants of the ongoing ImmuneRACE study and from 950 to 1,500 subjects provided by 6 global collaborators. Sample metadata almost always included a de-identified subject ID, COVID-19 status, age in years and sex. HLA class I and class II types, where available, came from metadata supplied by the sample provider rather than from assay-based typing.

This clone was recorded once. Its antigen is still unknown. No base qualities exist here, and no much larger clone lies one base off it. Overall results and qualifications from the work: The amount of clinical and demographic metadata varied by source and participant and was provided uncurated.

Including cysteine and phenylalanine, the CDR3 has 17 amino acids. Only CDR3 DNA is held: 51 bases, read in frame from base 1. Sequences SGHVS (CDR1) and FQNEAQ (CDR2) are obtained from the germline V gene. V and J are trimmed by 1 base and 4 bases, and the gene matches miss 10 bases of the junction. The immunoSEQ Assay, a bias-controlled multiplex PCR, was used to amplify TCRbeta CDR3 regions from genomic DNA. Regarding the original processing steps: The number of nucleated cells in each sample was estimated from the amplification of reference gene primers within the assay. To quantify the absolute abundance of each unique TCRbeta CDR3 rearrangement, sequence reads were collapsed and filtered. Productive Simpson clonality was computed per sample as the square root of Simpson's diversity index over productive rearrangements. The table comes from immuneACCESS by way of TCRdb, which keeps in-frame sequences with V and J called. Part of the clones is missing from these tables; in studies checked, under half for an unresolved V gene and the rest for unknown reasons. V and J calls and clone size come straight from that table; D and trimming were deduced from the DNA. This sample holds approximately 290,000 clones; 89% were observed only once. Jointly, the top ten make up under 15% of the sample.

Collaborating institutions collected whole blood in K2EDTA tubes following their own protocols. For TCRbeta analysis, collaborator samples were shipped as frozen whole blood, as isolated PBMCs, or as DNA extracted from either sample type. Sequencing was done on a sample of peripheral blood. The receptor's source is a woman in her sixties with acute or convalescent COVID-19. The chain joins TRBV7-8 to TRBJ1-1; 9 of the junction bases match TRBD1. The CDR3 reads CASSLGPGQGLGTEAFF. The DNA is as follows: TGTGCCAGCAGCTTAGGACCGGGACAGGGTCTGGGCACTGAAGCTTTCTTT.